This T cell receptor beta chain is drawn from a study of blood T cell repertoires in COVID-19. CDR1 and CDR2 (germline): SGHTA, FQGTGA. The CDR3 is made up of 14 amino acids. V lost 0 bases to trimming and J lost 0 bases, with 2 bases between them. Only in-frame clones appear in the TCRdb table, and some are missing; sequencing was by immunoSEQ multiplex PCR. The sample contains more than 110,000 clones, about three quarters of which appear only once. The source of this sequence is a woman aged 45-65 years with active or convalescent COVID-19. This chain connects TRBV7-3 to TRBJ2-2; D unclear. Sequencing was done on a sample of peripheral blood. Written as DNA, the CDR3 is TGTGCCAGCAGCTTAACCACGAACACCGGGGAGCTGTTTTTT. It encodes CASSLTTNTGELFF.